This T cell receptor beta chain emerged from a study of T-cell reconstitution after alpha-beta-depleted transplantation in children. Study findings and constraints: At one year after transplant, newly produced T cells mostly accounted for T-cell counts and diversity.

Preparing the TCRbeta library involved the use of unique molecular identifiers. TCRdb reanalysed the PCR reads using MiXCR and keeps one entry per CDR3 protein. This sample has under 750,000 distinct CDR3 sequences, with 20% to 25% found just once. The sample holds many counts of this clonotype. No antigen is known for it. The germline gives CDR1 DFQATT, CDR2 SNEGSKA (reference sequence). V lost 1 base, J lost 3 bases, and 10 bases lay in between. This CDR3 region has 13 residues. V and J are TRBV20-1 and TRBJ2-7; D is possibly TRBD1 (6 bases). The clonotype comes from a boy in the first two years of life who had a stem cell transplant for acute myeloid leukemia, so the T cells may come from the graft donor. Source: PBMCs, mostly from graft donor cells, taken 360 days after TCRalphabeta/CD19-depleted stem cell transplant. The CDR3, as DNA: TGCAGTGCTAGAGTTACAGGGAGCTACGAGCAGTACTTC. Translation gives CSARVTGSYEQYF.